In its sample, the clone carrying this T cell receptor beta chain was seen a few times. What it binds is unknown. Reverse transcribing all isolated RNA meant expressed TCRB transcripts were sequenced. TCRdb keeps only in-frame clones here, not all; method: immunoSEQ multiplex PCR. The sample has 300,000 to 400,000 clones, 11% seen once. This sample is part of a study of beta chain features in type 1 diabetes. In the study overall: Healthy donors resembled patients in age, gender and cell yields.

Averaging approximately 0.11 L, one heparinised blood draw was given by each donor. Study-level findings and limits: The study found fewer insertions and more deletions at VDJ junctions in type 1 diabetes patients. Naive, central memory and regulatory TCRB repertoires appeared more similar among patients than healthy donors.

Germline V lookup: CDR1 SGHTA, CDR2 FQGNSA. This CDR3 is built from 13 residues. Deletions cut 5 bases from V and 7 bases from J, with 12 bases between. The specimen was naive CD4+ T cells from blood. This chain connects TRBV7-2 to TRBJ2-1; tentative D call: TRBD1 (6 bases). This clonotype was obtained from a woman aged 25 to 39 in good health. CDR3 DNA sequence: TGTGCCAGCAGCATCCTACAGGGAAATGAGCAGTTCTTC. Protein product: CASSILQGNEQFF.